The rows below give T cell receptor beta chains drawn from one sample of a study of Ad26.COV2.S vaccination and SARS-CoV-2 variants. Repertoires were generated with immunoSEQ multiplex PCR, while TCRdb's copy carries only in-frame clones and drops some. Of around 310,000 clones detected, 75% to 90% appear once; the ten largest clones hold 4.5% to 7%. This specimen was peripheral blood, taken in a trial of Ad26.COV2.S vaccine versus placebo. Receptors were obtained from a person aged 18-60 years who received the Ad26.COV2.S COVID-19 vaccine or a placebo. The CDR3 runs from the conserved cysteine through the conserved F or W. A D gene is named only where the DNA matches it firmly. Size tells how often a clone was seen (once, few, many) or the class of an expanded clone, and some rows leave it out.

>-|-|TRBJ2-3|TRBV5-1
CASSLNPVQDTQYF
TGCGCCAGCAGCTTGAACCCCGTCCAAGATACGCAGTATTTT
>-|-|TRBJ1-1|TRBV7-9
CASRRNGGTEAFF
TGTGCCAGCAGACGGAATGGGGGCACTGAAGCTTTCTTT
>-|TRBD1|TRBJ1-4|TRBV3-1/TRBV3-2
CASSQDQGGALFF
TGTGCCAGCAGCCAAGACCAGGGGGGGGCCCTGTTTTTT
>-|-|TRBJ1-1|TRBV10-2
CASREGNTEAFF
TGCGCCAGCAGAGAGGGGAACACTGAAGCTTTCTTT
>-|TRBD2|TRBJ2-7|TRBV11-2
CASSSLLAGVPYEQYF
TGTGCCAGCAGCTCCCTCCTAGCGGGGGTCCCCTACGAGCAGTACTTC
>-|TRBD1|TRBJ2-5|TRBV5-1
CASSDRTGLETQYF
TGCGCCAGCAGCGACCGGACAGGCTTGGAGACCCAGTACTTC
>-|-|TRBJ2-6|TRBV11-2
CASSSLTGRSGANVLTF
TGTGCCAGCAGCTCACTGACAGGGAGGTCTGGGGCCAACGTCCTGACTTTC
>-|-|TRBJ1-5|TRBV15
CATSRELISNQPQHF
TGTGCCACCAGCAGAGAACTGATTAGCAATCAGCCCCAGCATTTT
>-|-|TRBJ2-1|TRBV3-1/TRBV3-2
CASSQDEFGEQFF
TGTGCCAGCAGCCAAGATGAGTTTGGTGAGCAGTTCTTC
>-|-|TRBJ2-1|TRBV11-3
CASRGTELTGTYSGDEQFF
TGTGCCAGCAGGGGGACAGAACTAACCGGGACTTACTCAGGGGATGAGCAGTTCTTC
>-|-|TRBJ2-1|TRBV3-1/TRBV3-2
CASSLVRTLFF
TGTGCCAGCAGCCTAGTTAGAACCCTGTTCTTC
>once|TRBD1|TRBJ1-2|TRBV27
CASSSPRTGVGYGYTF
TGTGCCAGCAGTTCCCCACGGACAGGGGTAGGCTATGGCTACACCTTC
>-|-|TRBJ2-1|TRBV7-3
CASSSQGGPRDEQFF
TGTGCCAGCAGCTCCCAAGGAGGGCCGAGGGATGAGCAGTTCTTC
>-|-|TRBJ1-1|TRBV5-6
CASRLGGGMGNTEAFF
TGTGCCAGCAGATTGGGAGGGGGGATGGGGAACACTGAAGCTTTCTTT
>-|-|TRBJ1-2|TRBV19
CASSRPGQANYGYTF
TGTGCCAGTAGTAGACCAGGGCAGGCAAACTATGGCTACACCTTC
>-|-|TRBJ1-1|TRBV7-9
CASSSNGATEAFF
TGTGCCAGCAGCTCCAATGGGGCAACTGAAGCTTTCTTT
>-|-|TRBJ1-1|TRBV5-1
CASSSDGLNTEAFF
TGCGCCAGCAGCTCCGACGGCCTGAACACTGAAGCTTTCTTT
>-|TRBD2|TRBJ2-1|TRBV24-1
CATSDTELADRFF
TGTGCCACCAGTGACACCGAACTAGCGGATAGGTTCTTC
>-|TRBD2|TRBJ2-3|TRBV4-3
CASSQRLAGADDTQYF
TGCGCCAGCAGCCAGCGACTAGCGGGGGCTGACGATACGCAGTATTTT
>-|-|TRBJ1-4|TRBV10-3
CAIRSDRKGEKLFF
TGTGCCATCAGGAGCGACAGGAAGGGTGAAAAACTGTTTTTT
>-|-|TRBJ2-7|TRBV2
CASSVFAGKYEQYF
TGTGCCAGCAGTGTGTTCGCGGGGAAGTACGAGCAGTACTTC
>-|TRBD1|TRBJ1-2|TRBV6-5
CASSRSTGTYGYTF
TGTGCCAGCAGCCGATCGACAGGGACCTATGGCTACACCTTC
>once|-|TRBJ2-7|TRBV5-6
CASSLLRGTYEQYF
TGTGCCAGCAGCTTGCTTCGGGGGACCTACGAGCAGTACTTC
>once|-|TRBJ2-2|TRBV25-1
CASSVGGTSTGELFF
TGTGCCAGCAGTGTCGGCGGGACAAGTACCGGGGAGCTGTTTTTT
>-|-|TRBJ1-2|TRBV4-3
CASSQEAGDGYTF
TGCGCCAGCAGCCAAGAAGCGGGGGATGGCTACACCTTC
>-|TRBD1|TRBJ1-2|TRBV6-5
CASSSGQLLNYGYTF
TGTGCCAGCAGTTCGGGACAGCTCCTTAACTATGGCTACACCTTC
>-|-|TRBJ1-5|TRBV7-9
CASSLNLDQPQHF
TGTGCCAGCAGCTTAAATCTCGATCAGCCCCAGCATTTT
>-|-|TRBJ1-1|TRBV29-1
CSVERKLSNTEAFF
TGCAGCGTTGAGAGAAAGTTATCGAACACTGAAGCTTTCTTT
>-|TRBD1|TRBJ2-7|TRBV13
CASSPRDRPYEQYF
TGTGCCAGCAGCCCCCGGGACAGACCCTACGAGCAGTACTTC
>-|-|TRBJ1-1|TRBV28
CASSITRGAEAFF
TGTGCCAGCAGTATTACTCGGGGGGCTGAAGCTTTCTTT
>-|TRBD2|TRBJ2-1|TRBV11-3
CASSPWTSGGDGEQFF
TGTGCCAGCAGCCCCTGGACTAGCGGGGGCGACGGTGAGCAGTTCTTC
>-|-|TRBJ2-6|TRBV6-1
CASSDLLSGANVLTF
TGTGCCAGCAGTGACCTGCTCTCTGGGGCCAACGTCCTGACTTTC
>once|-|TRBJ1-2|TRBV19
CASSTYRDYGYTF
TGTGCCAGTAGTACCTACAGGGACTATGGCTACACCTTC
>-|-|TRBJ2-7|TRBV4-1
CASSQVNTGTYEQYF
TGCGCCAGCAGCCAAGTAAATACAGGGACCTACGAGCAGTACTTC
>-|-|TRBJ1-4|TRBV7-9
CASSFSEGTEKLFF
TGTGCCAGCAGCTTTTCGGAAGGTACCGAAAAACTGTTTTTT
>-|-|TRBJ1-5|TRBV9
CASSGNGGLNQPQHF
TGTGCCAGCAGCGGGAATGGGGGCTTAAATCAGCCCCAGCATTTT
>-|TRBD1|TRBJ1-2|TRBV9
CASSARTGLTGGYTF
TGTGCCAGCAGTGCCCGGACAGGACTAACCGGGGGCTACACCTTC
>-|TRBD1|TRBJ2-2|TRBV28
CASSSPPGQGYTGELFF
TGTGCCAGCAGTTCCCCCCCGGGACAGGGTTACACCGGGGAGCTGTTTTTT
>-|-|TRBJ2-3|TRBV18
CASSPPNQTPDTQYF
TGTGCCAGCTCACCACCGAACCAAACCCCCGATACGCAGTATTTT
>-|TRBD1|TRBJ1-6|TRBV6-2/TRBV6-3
CASSLNRGQGPPLHF
TGTGCCAGCAGCCTCAATAGAGGACAGGGCCCACCCCTCCACTTT
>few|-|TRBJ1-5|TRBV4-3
CASSQDMSNQPQHF
TGCGCCAGCAGCCAAGATATGTCTAATCAGCCCCAGCATTTT
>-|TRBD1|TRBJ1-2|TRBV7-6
CASSLEQGHHYGYTF
TGTGCCAGCAGCTTAGAACAGGGGCACCACTATGGCTACACCTTC
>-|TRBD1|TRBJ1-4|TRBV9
CASSVNQGGEKLFF
TGTGCCAGCAGCGTCAATCAGGGGGGTGAAAAACTGTTTTTT
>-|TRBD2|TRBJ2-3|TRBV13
CASSLGPAGGSSTDTQYF
TGTGCCAGCAGCTTAGGCCCCGCGGGGGGGAGTAGCACAGATACGCAGTATTTT
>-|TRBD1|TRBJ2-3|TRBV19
CASSGDRAGADTQYF
TGTGCCAGTAGTGGGGACAGGGCTGGCGCAGATACGCAGTATTTT